This TCR beta chain was sequenced during a study of OX40 agonist ivuxolimab in advanced cancers. Looked up from germline, CDR1 is MNHEY and CDR2 is SMNVEV (reference sequence). The CDR3 covers 14 residues. Trimming pared 2 bases from V and 8 bases from J, leaving 13 bases between. The protocol was immunoSEQ multiplex PCR, while the TCRdb copy is restricted to in-frame clones and leaves out a portion. The table has about 100,000 clones, under 85% seen once; the top ten hold 5.5%. Notes on the study in general: The average count of expanded clones was higher among CD8+ T cells than among CD4+.

Points on this clone: Its cognate antigen is unknown.

This receptor was taken from an adult with an advanced solid tumor such as melanoma, head and neck, liver or kidney cancer. The sequencing here drew on CD4+ or CD8+ T cells sorted from blood, taken in a trial of the OX40 agonist ivuxolimab. This chain connects TRBV27 to TRBJ2-1, with D tentatively TRBD2 (5 bases). CDR3 region: CASSLVLGGHEQFF. In DNA form, the CDR3 reads TGTGCCAGCAGTTTAGTACTAGGCGGTCATGAGCAGTTCTTC.